This TCR beta chain is from a study of blood T cell repertoires in COVID-19. Looking at the study overall: COVID-19 samples collected from the United States, Italy and Spain covered acute and convalescent phases.

Germline CDR1 and CDR2: GTSNPN and SVGIG (reference sequence). The ends were cut back, 1 base at V and 4 bases at J, with 5 bases in the middle. The CDR3 extends over 12 amino acids. Profiling relied on immunoSEQ multiplex PCR, and the TCRdb table lists in-frame clones only, not all of them. The sample yields around 200,000 clones, around 85% seen once. V and J are TRBV30 and TRBJ2-1; D is undetermined. The source is a woman older than 75 with acute or convalescent COVID-19. Sequencing was carried out using peripheral blood. In DNA, the CDR3 is TGTGCCTGGAGTGACAGTTACAATGAGCAGTTCTTC. Its translation: CAWSDSYNEQFF. The complete variable domain, with remaining parts taken from reference TRBV30 and TRBJ2-1, reads SQTIHQWPATLVQPVGSPLSLECTVEGTSNPNLYWYRQAAGRGLQLLFYSVGIGQISSEVPQNLSASRPQDRQFILSSKKLLLSDSGFYLCAWSDSYNEQFFGPGTRLTVL.